This TCR beta chain was retrieved from a study of regulatory T cells in long-lasting Graves disease. TCR beta libraries were built with iRepertoire HTBI primers and Arm-PCR of CDR3 regions. TCRdb itself ran the multiplex PCR reads through MiXCR, one entry per CDR3 protein. The sample includes 410,000 or so distinct CDR3 sequences, under 15% of them seen just once. The time point was: newly diagnosed GD, antithyroid drugs for less than 3 months. Researchers made the TCR library from RNA that was extracted from PBMCs. The germline gives CDR1 MNHEY, CDR2 SMNVEV (reference sequence). The V end was cut by 2 bases, the J end by 2 bases, with 10 bases between. This CDR3 comprises 15 residues. These same data were also listed under a study on T cells in Graves' hyperthyroidism and ophthalmopathy.

Specimen: peripheral blood mononuclear cells (PBMCs), collected at new diagnosis, from a patient treated with antithyroid drugs. This receptor was identified in a woman aged 25-40 years with Graves disease. The rearrangement joins TRBV27 to TRBJ2-4, with D tentatively TRBD1 (6 bases). CDR3 loop: CASSLTGLSKNIQYF. Written as DNA, the CDR3 is TGTGCCAGCAGTTTAACAGGGCTATCCAAAAACATTCAGTACTTC.